The 4 T cell receptor beta chains below come from one sample, sequenced in a study of blood T cells in healthy people across ages. PCR was performed a second time for roughly 7 to 12 cycles using a sample-barcoded 5' primer and a J-beta primer mix. TCRdb passed the 5' RACE reads through MiXCR, listing each CDR3 protein once. The profile shows 550,000 to 750,000 distinct CDR3 sequences, 20% to 25% of them singletons. The sequenced sample was blood. These receptors originate from a man in his sixties or seventies in good health.

The V call is TRBV11-2, the J call TRBJ2-3; tentatively, D is TRBD2 (5 bases). The germline gives CDR1 SGHAT, CDR2 FQNNGV. This CDR3 is built from 15 residues. The V gene lost 2 bases and the J gene lost 2 bases, with 11 bases spanning the gap. The CDR3 DNA is TGTGCCAGCAGCTTAACGGGGTCGCACACAGATACGCAGTATTTT. Protein product: CASSLTGSHTDTQYF.

The sample holds a few counts of this clonotype. Written as DNA, the CDR3 is TGTGCCAGCAGCCCGGAAAGGTGGGGAGCCAAAAACATTCAGTACTTC. This codes for CASSPERWGAKNIQYF. The rearrangement uses TRBV14 and TRBJ2-4; no reliable D call. CDR1 is SGHDN, CDR2 FVKESK, per germline. This CDR3 is built from 16 residues. Trimming removed 4 bases from V and 0 bases from J, with 13 bases in between.

J is TRBJ2-7 and V is TRBV9; D is undetermined. V was trimmed by 3 bases and J by 0 bases, leaving 13 bases between them. The CDR3 is 15 amino acids. Germline loops: CDR1 SGDLS, CDR2 YYNGEE. CDR3 sequence reads: CASSATGRASYEQYF. In DNA form, the CDR3 reads TGTGCCAGCAGCGCGACTGGACGGGCCTCCTACGAGCAGTACTTC.

The V and J genes are TRBV9 and TRBJ2-5; 9 nucleotides align to TRBD2. The DNA end favors TRBJ2-1, so the J call may be wrong. The CDR3 totals 17 residues. CDR1 is SGDLS and CDR2 is YYNGEE in the germline V gene. CDR3 DNA: TGTGCCAGCGTGGTTAGCGGGAGAGGGGGGCTCTACAATGAGCAGTTCTTC. Translated: CASVVSGRGGLYNEQFF.